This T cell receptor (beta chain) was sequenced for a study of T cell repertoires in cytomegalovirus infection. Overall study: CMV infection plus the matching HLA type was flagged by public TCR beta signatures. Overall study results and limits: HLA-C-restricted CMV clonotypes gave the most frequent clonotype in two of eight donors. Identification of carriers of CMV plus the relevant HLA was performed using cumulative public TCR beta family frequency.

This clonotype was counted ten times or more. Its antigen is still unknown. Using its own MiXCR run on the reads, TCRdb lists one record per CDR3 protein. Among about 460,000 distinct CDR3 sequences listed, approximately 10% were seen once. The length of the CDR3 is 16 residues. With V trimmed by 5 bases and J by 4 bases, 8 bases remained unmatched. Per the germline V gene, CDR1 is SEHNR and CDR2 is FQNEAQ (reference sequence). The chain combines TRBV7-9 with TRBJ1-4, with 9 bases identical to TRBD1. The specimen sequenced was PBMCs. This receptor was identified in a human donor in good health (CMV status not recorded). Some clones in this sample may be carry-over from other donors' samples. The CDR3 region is CASSPNTGQGNEKLFF. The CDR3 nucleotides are TGTGCCAGCAGCCCTAATACGGGACAGGGTAATGAAAAACTGTTTTTT.